This TCR beta chain was captured by sequencing in a study of glioma-infiltrating T cells. The iRepertoire nested amplicon-rescue multiplex PCR amplified TCR alpha and beta CDR3s from RNA. In TCRdb, the multiplex PCR reads were re-called with MiXCR into one record per CDR3 protein. The repertoire holds about 130,000 distinct CDR3 sequences, with around 23% as singletons. This clonotype was observed many times. Sample: glioma tissue, nonneoplastic brain tissue, or PBMCs (not recorded which). The sequence came from a human donor with low-grade glioma or glioblastoma, undergoing nonglioma brain surgery, or in good health (not recorded which).

The CDR3 nucleotides read TGCAGTGCTTCTCAGGGGACCAGGGGTGAGCAGTTCTTC. Its translation: CSASQGTRGEQFF. The V and J genes are TRBV20-1 and TRBJ2-1, with D maybe TRBD1 (6 bases). Germline CDR1 and CDR2: DFQATT and SNEGSKA (reference sequence). This CDR3 contains 13 residues. The V and J ends lost 5 bases and 9 bases respectively, with 17 bases between them.